The present TCR beta chain was sequenced within a study of response to subunit inactivated influenza vaccine. TCRdb ran MiXCR on the RT-PCR reads and lists one entry per CDR3 protein. Of 500,000 to 750,000 distinct CDR3 sequences listed, 13% to 15% were seen once; the top ten hold 11%. Germline lookup yields CDR1 SEHNR and CDR2 FQNEAQ (reference sequence). Deletions cut 10 bases from V and 8 bases from J, with 14 bases between. CDR3 size: 12 residues. This clonotype was observed a handful of times. This chain connects TRBV7-9 to TRBJ2-2; D perhaps matches TRBD1 (6 bases). Sequences were derived from PBMCs from blood, sampled about 13 days after vaccination. The sequence was collected from a man aged 45-65 years who received an inactivated influenza vaccine. CDR3 residues: CAINRASGELFF. The CDR3 DNA is TGTGCCATAAACAGGGCGTCTGGGGAGCTGTTTTTT.